The 8 T cell receptor beta chains listed next were all sequenced from one sample in a study of cytomegalovirus exposure and HLA in healthy donors. It was with 60 Vbeta and 13 Jbeta primers that the PCR ran. Using immunoSEQ multiplex PCR, the repertoire was profiled, and TCRdb retains in-frame clones only, with some absent. The sample includes some 190,000 clones, around 75% of them seen just once. The sample comprised PBMCs. These receptors were taken from a woman aged 45-65 years in good health and CMV-seronegative.

The rearrangement joins TRBV5-1 to TRBJ1-4; 8 bases align to TRBD1. The CDR3 sequence is 14 residues long. Unmatched junction bases numbered 6, after V lost 4 bases and J lost 7 bases. Looked up from germline, CDR1 is SGHRS and CDR2 is YFSETQ. CDR3 sequence: CASSPGQGGEKLFF. CDR3 DNA: TGCGCCAGCAGCCCCGGACAGGGCGGTGAAAAACTGTTTTTT.

The chain recombines TRBV28 with TRBJ1-2; D is uncertain. Looked up from germline, CDR1 is MDHEN and CDR2 is SYDVKM. The V gene lost 5 bases and the J gene lost 3 bases, with 13 bases spanning the gap. The CDR3 totals 14 residues. CDR3 DNA: TGTGCCAGCAGTCCCGCTGGCCCCGACTATGGCTACACCTTC. Its translation: CASSPAGPDYGYTF.

This rearrangement joins TRBV18 to TRBJ2-1; TRBD2 matches 9 bases. V lost 3 bases, J lost 2 bases, and 5 bases stayed unmatched. This CDR3 has 16 residues. Germline values: CDR1 KGHSH, CDR2 LQKENI. The CDR3 DNA reads as TGTGCCAGCTCACCCCAGCGGGAGGTCACCTACAATGAGCAGTTCTTC. Protein sequence: CASSPQREVTYNEQFF.

The chain couples TRBV9 to TRBJ2-2, with D possibly being TRBD2 (6 bases). This CDR3 comprises 17 residues. Germline V gene lookup returns CDR1 SGDLS and CDR2 YYNGEE. Deletions cut 3 bases from V and 0 bases from J, with 15 bases between. As DNA, the CDR3 is TGTGCCAGCAGCGGACAGCGTGGAGGGGCGAACACCGGGGAGCTGTTTTTT. Translating it yields CASSGQRGGANTGELFF.

This chain uses TRBV6-5 with TRBJ2-7, with a possible D match to TRBD1 (6 bases). The germline V gene encodes CDR1 MNHEY and CDR2 SVGAGI. This CDR3 region has 14 residues. The V end was cut by 7 bases, the J end by 2 bases, with 15 bases between. The CDR3 bases are TGTGCCAGCACCGCAGGGGACGGGACCTACGAGCAGTACTTC. Amino acid sequence: CASTAGDGTYEQYF.

This clone was found a few times. The chain joins TRBV4-1 to TRBJ1-4; 10 bases are a match to TRBD1. CDR3 length: 20 amino acids. V shed 0 bases, J shed 0 bases, and the junction held 10 bases outside the gene matches. The V gene's germline CDR1 is MGHRA and CDR2 YSYEKL. The CDR3 loop is CASSQDWDRGRLTTNEKLFF. The CDR3, as DNA: TGCGCCAGCAGCCAAGATTGGGACAGGGGCCGCCTCACAACTAATGAAAAACTGTTTTTT.

The genes are TRBV28 and TRBJ1-2; TRBD1 is a possible D gene (6 bases). From germline, CDR1 is MDHEN and CDR2 SYDVKM. This CDR3 is built from 13 residues. V was clipped by 3 bases and J by 7 bases, with 12 bases between them. The CDR3 DNA reads as TGTGCCAGCAGTTTGGGGGGCGGGGGTGGCTACACCTTC. It encodes CASSLGGGGGYTF.

This clone has a handful of counts. The rearrangement links TRBV7-3 to TRBJ1-1; D ambiguous. This CDR3 region has 13 residues. Trimming pared 3 bases from V and 4 bases from J, leaving 9 bases between. CDR1 and CDR2 from the germline V gene are SGHTA and FQGTGA. The CDR3 is CASSFQEGTEAFF. The CDR3 DNA follows: TGTGCCAGCAGCTTCCAGGAGGGCACTGAAGCTTTCTTT.